The 20 T cell receptor beta chains in this list originate from one sample, sequenced in a study of prognosis after radiotherapy for stage I lung cancer. Starting from genomic DNA, TCR beta CDR3 was amplified through two-round multiplex PCR. Every TRBV and TRBJ gene had its own specific primer in first-round PCR. MiXCR, run by TCRdb on the multiplex PCR reads, gives a single entry per CDR3 protein. Of about 36,000 distinct CDR3 sequences in the sample, around a third were seen once. The sequences come from PBMCs, collected before or after stereotactic body radiation therapy (not recorded which). Receptor source: a donor over 45 with non-small cell lung cancer.

This clonotype was observed at least ten times. This chain links TRBV10-2 with TRBJ2-5, with 9 bases fitting TRBD2. CDR1 is WSHSY, CDR2 SAAADI, per germline. The CDR3 length is 16 residues. The V and J ends lost 7 bases and 5 bases, in that order; junction bases with no gene match: 14. The CDR3 protein is CASTGGSGGLWETQYF. The CDR3 nucleotides are TGCGCCAGCACCGGAGGTAGCGGGGGACTTTGGGAGACCCAGTACTTC.

The gene calls are TRBV6-2 or TRBV6-3 and TRBJ2-1, with 8 bases identical to TRBD1. Germline lookup yields CDR1 MNHEY and CDR2 SVGEGT. The trim removed 0 bases at V and 4 bases at J, leaving 5 bases unmatched. The CDR3 runs 16 residues. The CDR3 region has the DNA TGTGCCAGCAGTTACTCATGGACAGGGTGGTACAATGAGCAGTTCTTC. Translated: CASSYSWTGWYNEQFF.

This clonotype was recorded many times. The chain employs TRBV10-2 and TRBJ2-7; D uncertain. The CDR3 loop spans 14 amino acids. The V end was cut by 3 bases, the J end by 0 bases, with 9 bases between. Germline V gene lookup returns CDR1 WSHSY and CDR2 SAAADI. The CDR3 here is CASSEGASSYEQYF. As DNA, the CDR3 is TGCGCCAGCAGTGAAGGCGCAAGCTCCTACGAGCAGTACTTC.

This clonotype was recorded many times. The chain recombines TRBV7-9 with TRBJ1-1, with D hard to call. The V gene's germline CDR1 is SEHNR and CDR2 FQNEAQ (reference sequence). The CDR3 extends over 12 amino acids. V gave up 6 bases and J gave up 7 bases, with 12 bases separating them. CDR3 bases: TGTGCCAGCAGGGGCGGTGAGGGTGAAGCTTTCTTT. It codes for CASRGGEGEAFF.

This clonotype was detected ten times or more. V gene TRBV7-2 combines with J gene TRBJ2-7, with TRBD1 matching over 8 bases. The germline gives CDR1 SGHTA, CDR2 FQGNSA. The junction had 4 bases not matched to a gene; V was cut back by 4 bases and J by 2 bases. The CDR3 extends over 14 amino acids. CDR3 DNA sequence: TGTGCCAGCAGCTCAAAGGGACAGGCCTACGAGCAGTACTTC. Translated: CASSSKGQAYEQYF.

This clonotype appeared a few times. Possible read error: a much larger clone is one base away. CDR3 bases: TGTGCCAGCTCAAAGGGACAACTGGAAAAACTGTTTTTT. It encodes CASSKGQLEKLFF. The chain employs TRBV2 and TRBJ1-4; D perhaps matches TRBD1 (6 bases). V was cut by 8 bases and J by 8 bases, with 15 bases left in between. The CDR3 extends over 13 amino acids. CDR1 SNHLY and CDR2 FYNNEI come from the germline V gene.

This clonotype was counted many times. This sequence joins TRBV18 and TRBJ1-2; D unclear. In germline, CDR1 is KGHSH, CDR2 LQKENI. V gave up 6 bases and J gave up 2 bases, with 10 bases separating them. The CDR3 covers 13 residues. CDR3 sequence (DNA): TGTGCCAGCTCGCCAGGAGAGAACTATGGCTACACCTTC. This translates into CASSPGENYGYTF.

This clonotype was detected ten times or more. The chain has TRBV18 and TRBJ2-1, with D tentatively TRBD1 (6 bases). CDR3 length: 12 residues. Trimming removed 4 bases at V and 14 bases at J, with 15 bases between. Germline values: CDR1 KGHSH, CDR2 LQKENI. The CDR3 sequence is CASSQQGFSEFF. The CDR3 region has the DNA TGTGCCAGCTCACAGCAGGGGTTTTCAGAGTTCTTC.

This clonotype was counted at least ten times. The gene calls are TRBV12-3 or TRBV12-4 and TRBJ1-1; TRBD1 aligns across 9 bases. Trimming at V came to 4 bases and at J to 1 base, leaving 7 bases not matched to a gene. This CDR3 has 16 amino acids. CDR3 sequence (DNA): TGTGCCAGCAGTTCCCGGGACAGGGCCCAGAACACTGAAGCTTTCTTT. Translated: CASSSRDRAQNTEAFF.

This clonotype was counted many times. The chain recombines TRBV7-9 with TRBJ2-7; possibly TRBD1 for D (5 bases). Germline-derived CDR1 and CDR2 are SEHNR and FQNEAQ (reference sequence). The CDR3 totals 16 residues. The germline V and J ends were trimmed by 3 bases and 1 base, with 16 bases remaining between them. The CDR3 reads CASSLGLPRYSYEQYF. DNA for the CDR3: TGTGCCAGCAGCTTGGGGCTCCCGAGATATTCCTACGAGCAGTACTTC.

This clonotype was recorded at least ten times. The J gene is TRBJ2-2, the V gene TRBV3-1; 7 bases line up with TRBD2. CDR3 length equals 16 residues. Germline CDR1 reads LGHDT; CDR2 reads YNNKEL (reference sequence). V lost 5 bases and J lost 4; bases outside the gene matches: 10. CDR3 nucleotides: TGTGCCAGCAGCTCTCATCCCCAGCGGGGCACCGGGGAGCTGTTTTTT. Translating it yields CASSSHPQRGTGELFF. The whole variable domain, remainder taken from reference TRBV3-1 and TRBJ2-2, is DTAVSQTPKYLVTQMGNDKSIKCEQNLGHDTMYWYKQDSKKFLKIMFSYNNKELIINETVPNRFSPKSPDKAHLNLHINSLELGDSAVYFCASSSHPQRGTGELFFGEGSRLTVL.

This clonotype rates as medium-sized. The rearrangement links TRBV30 to TRBJ2-7, with a weak D call TRBD2 (6 bases). Trimming removed 0 bases from V and 5 bases from J, with 14 bases in between. The CDR3 sequence is 14 residues long. Per germline, CDR1 GTSNPN and CDR2 SVGIG (reference sequence). CDR3 sequence: CAWSVRRGKDEQYF. The CDR3 DNA follows: TGTGCCTGGAGTGTAAGGAGGGGAAAGGACGAGCAGTACTTC.

V usage is TRBV20-1 and J usage is TRBJ1-6; D is ambiguous. The CDR3 loop spans 15 amino acids. Germline-derived CDR1 and CDR2 are DFQATT and SNEGSKA (reference sequence). Trimming cost V 0 bases and J 9 bases, with 15 bases left between them. CDR3 loop: CSARDREDRGSPLHF. CDR3 bases: TGCAGTGCTAGAGATCGGGAGGATCGGGGTTCACCCCTCCACTTT.

This clonotype occurred a few times. The chain recombines TRBV5-6 with TRBJ2-3, with D perhaps TRBD1 or TRBD2 (5 bases each). The length of the CDR3 is 15 residues. Germline assignment: CDR1 SGHDT and CDR2 YYEEEE. V was pared by 2 bases and J by 2 bases, with 12 bases between. CDR3 residues: CASSLPGRPTDTQYF. The CDR3 coding sequence is TGTGCCAGCAGCTTACCGGGGCGGCCCACAGATACGCAGTATTTT.

This clonotype was counted once. CDR3 region: CASSFSEYGTQYF. The DNA for the CDR3 is TGTGCCAGCAGTTTTAGCGAATACGGGACCCAGTACTTC. J is TRBJ2-5 and V is TRBV2, with D possibly matching TRBD2 (5 bases). The germline V gene has CDR1 SNHLY and CDR2 FYNNEI. This CDR3 comprises 13 residues. V lost 5 bases and J 7 bases, leaving 14 bases between the germline ends.

This clonotype was seen at least ten times. The chain employs TRBV20-1 and TRBJ2-3; D might be TRBD2 (7 bases). Germline assignment: CDR1 DFQATT and CDR2 SNEGSKA (reference sequence). The V end was cut by 8 bases, the J end by 2 bases, with 17 bases between. This CDR3 spans 14 amino acids. This chain's CDR3 is CSSSGGAFTDTQYF. The CDR3 bases are TGCAGTAGTAGTGGGGGGGCCTTCACAGATACGCAGTATTTT.

Points on this clonotype: The missing conserved phenylalanine or tryptophan at the end of this CDR3 makes a read error likely. The J gene is TRBJ1-3, the V gene TRBV11-3; D remains unclear. The CDR3 is 16 residues long. Germline V CDR1 and CDR2: SGHNT, YENEEA. CDR3 in amino acids: CASSFLRGRGGNTIYL. DNA for the CDR3: TGTGCCAGCAGCTTTCTCAGAGGGAGAGGTGGAAACACTATATATCTT.

On this clonotype itself: The junction does not match germline at one end; this may be a read error. The rearrangement joins TRBV6-1 to TRBJ2-2; 7 bases line up with TRBD1. The CDR3 runs to 14 residues. CDR1 is MNHNS, CDR2 SASEGT, per germline. The CDR3 nucleotides are TGTGCCAGCATTCCAGACAGGGCTACCGGGGAGCTGTTTTTC. Translated: CASIPDRATGELFF.

This clonotype was seen at least ten times. The chain employs TRBV7-6 and TRBJ1-2; maybe TRBD1 (6 bases). Trimming took off 7 bases at V and 3 bases at J, with 18 bases between the two ends. CDR3 size: 15 residues. In germline, CDR1 is SGHVS, CDR2 FNYEAQ. The CDR3 is CASTPGPGADYGYTF. CDR3 nucleotides: TGTGCCAGCACCCCAGGTCCAGGGGCGGACTATGGCTACACCTTC.

With regard to this clonotype: A far larger clone is one base from this, pointing to a likely read error. The chain recombines TRBV6-5 with TRBJ1-6; a possible D gene is TRBD1 (6 bases). The V gene's germline CDR1 is MNHEY and CDR2 SVGAGI. The CDR3 extends over 15 amino acids. The V and J ends lost 6 bases and 3 bases respectively, with 12 bases between them. The CDR3 here is CASRPDRHYNSPLHF. As DNA, the CDR3 is TGTGCCAGCAGACCCGACAGGCACTATAATTCACCCCTCCACTTT.